Presented here are 22 T cell receptor beta chains from one specimen sequenced in a study of control samples from healthy donors and cancer patients. This table comes from immunoSEQ multiplex PCR, and its TCRdb copy is limited to in-frame clones, with some not included. The table has more than 100,000 clones, just under 90% seen once; the top ten hold more than 6.5%. What was sequenced was PBMCs. These receptors were obtained from a man aged 50-59 years with head and neck cancer.

The chain has TRBV9 and TRBJ1-2; D gene ambiguous. From germline, CDR1 is SGDLS and CDR2 YYNGEE. Trimming removed 1 base at V and 8 bases at J, with 12 bases between. The CDR3 sequence is 13 residues long. The CDR3 sequence is CASSVFPGEGYTF. The CDR3 region has the DNA TGTGCCAGCAGCGTATTTCCGGGAGAGGGCTACACCTTC.

The count of this clone is one. The CDR3 spells CASSIGLASYEQYF. DNA for the CDR3: TGTGCCAGTAGTATTGGACTAGCCTCCTACGAGCAGTACTTC. The rearrangement links TRBV19 to TRBJ2-7; 8 nucleotides agree with TRBD2. Per the germline V gene, CDR1 is LNHDA and CDR2 is SQIVND (reference sequence). This CDR3 is built from 14 residues. After removal of 3 bases from V and 0 bases from J, the junction contained 1 base not matched to a gene.

The genes are TRBV2 and TRBJ1-4, with D hard to call. The CDR3 is 13 residues long. V was cut by 7 bases and J by 4 bases, with 10 bases left in between. From germline, CDR1 is SNHLY and CDR2 FYNNEI. The DNA for the CDR3 is TGTGCCAGCAAGGTGGCAGTTAATGAAAAACTGTTTTTT. Its protein product is CASKVAVNEKLFF.

This clone was recorded once. The V call is TRBV11-3, the J call TRBJ2-4; TRBD1 or TRBD2 may be the D gene (7 bases each). Trimming left V 5 bases short and J 9 bases short, with 20 bases between. In germline, CDR1 is SGHNT, CDR2 YENEEA. The CDR3 length is 15 residues. CDR3 nucleotides: TGTGCCAGCAGCCAAACGACAGGGAGGGGGACCATTCAGTACTTC. Translating gives CASSQTTGRGTIQYF.

J is TRBJ2-5 and V is TRBV4-1; 15 nucleotides agree with TRBD2. V shed 2 bases, J shed 5 bases, and the junction held 9 bases outside the gene matches. Germline assignment: CDR1 MGHRA and CDR2 YSYEKL. This CDR3 spans 18 amino acids. CDR3 in DNA: TGCGCCAGCAGCCAATTAGTATTCGGACTAGCGGGGGGGGAGACCCAGTACTTC. As protein: CASSQLVFGLAGGETQYF.

The rearrangement links TRBV18 to TRBJ2-7; 11 bases fit TRBD2. This CDR3 contains 16 residues. The V segment lost 2 bases and the J segment 2 bases; nucleotides outside the gene matches: 5. In germline, CDR1 is KGHSH, CDR2 LQKENI. The CDR3 sequence is CASSPGLAGEPYEQYF. DNA for the CDR3: TGTGCCAGCTCACCAGGACTAGCGGGCGAGCCCTACGAGCAGTACTTC.

V is TRBV7-9 and J is TRBJ1-1; no reliable D call. Looked up from germline, CDR1 is SEHNR and CDR2 is FQNEAQ (reference sequence). The CDR3 totals 11 residues. Trimming left V 2 bases short and J 4 bases short, with 2 bases between. The CDR3 loop is CASSLLTEAFF. The CDR3 DNA sequence: TGTGCCAGCAGCTTACTCACTGAAGCTTTCTTT. The variable domain in full, completed from reference TRBV7-9 and TRBJ1-1, reads DTGVSQNPRHKITKRGQNVTFRCDPISEHNRLYWYRQTLGQGPEFLTYFQNEAQLEKSRLLSDRFSAERPKGSFSTLEIQRTEQGDSAMYLCASSLLTEAFFGQGTRLTVV.

The chain has TRBV9 and TRBJ2-3; D tentatively reads TRBD1 or TRBD2 (5 bases each). Trimming took off 0 bases at V and 5 bases at J, with 13 bases between the two ends. The CDR3 totals 15 residues. Germline CDR1 SGDLS, CDR2 YYNGEE. This CDR3 reads CASSVATARGDTQYF. The CDR3, as DNA: TGTGCCAGCAGCGTAGCTACAGCGAGGGGAGATACGCAGTATTTT. Full variable domain (missing parts from reference TRBV9 and TRBJ2-3): DSGVTQTPKHLITATGQRVTLRCSPRSGDLSVYWYQQSLDQGLQFLIQYYNGEERAKGNILERFSAQQFPDLHSELNLSSLELGDSALYFCASSVATARGDTQYFGPGTRLTVL.

The chain joins TRBV6-5 to TRBJ2-1; 7 nucleotides agree with TRBD1. CDR3 length: 14 residues. Germline assignment: CDR1 MNHEY and CDR2 SVGAGI. V dropped 2 bases and J dropped 5; count of bases not matched to a gene: 3. This chain's CDR3 is CASSYPGQHNEQFF. CDR3 coding DNA: TGTGCCAGCAGTTACCCGGGACAGCACAATGAGCAGTTCTTC.

The rearrangement joins TRBV5-1 to TRBJ2-1; the match to TRBD2 covers 11 bases. The CDR3 runs 15 residues. Losses at the gene ends were 4 bases for V and 6 bases for J; bases not matched to a gene: 6. The germline V gene has CDR1 SGHRS and CDR2 YFSETQ. The CDR3 sequence is CASSRGTSGPNEQFF. The CDR3 nucleotides are TGCGCCAGCAGCCGCGGGACTAGCGGACCCAATGAGCAGTTCTTC.

The gene calls are TRBV9 and TRBJ2-1; 11 positions match TRBD2. The trim removed 3 bases at V and 9 bases at J, leaving 8 bases unmatched. This CDR3 spans 15 amino acids. Germline CDR1 SGDLS, CDR2 YYNGEE. This CDR3 is CASSARLAGNPEQFF. The CDR3 bases are TGTGCCAGCAGCGCCCGACTAGCGGGGAACCCTGAGCAGTTCTTC. The full variable domain, rest sourced from reference TRBV9 and TRBJ2-1, is DSGVTQTPKHLITATGQRVTLRCSPRSGDLSVYWYQQSLDQGLQFLIQYYNGEERAKGNILERFSAQQFPDLHSELNLSSLELGDSALYFCASSARLAGNPEQFFGPGTRLTVL.

V gene TRBV7-9 combines with J gene TRBJ1-4; possible D gene TRBD1, 5 bases. Germline CDR1 SEHNR, CDR2 FQNEAQ (reference sequence). Trimming took 2 bases from V and 0 from J, leaving 7 bases between them. The CDR3 length is 15 residues. CDR3 sequence reads: CASSLRGPTNEKLFF. The CDR3 DNA sequence: TGTGCCAGCAGCTTAAGGGGCCCAACTAATGAAAAACTGTTTTTT.

The chain joins TRBV27 to TRBJ2-2; D possibly corresponds to TRBD1 (6 bases). CDR3 size: 14 residues. Germline loops: CDR1 MNHEY, CDR2 SMNVEV (reference sequence). V was trimmed by 4 bases and J by 0 bases, leaving 6 bases between them. The CDR3 here is CASSSGANTGELFF. In DNA, the CDR3 is TGTGCCAGCAGTTCAGGGGCGAACACCGGGGAGCTGTTTTTT.

The chain is built from TRBV27 and TRBJ1-3, with D unclear. V was trimmed by 6 bases and J by 0 bases, leaving 15 bases between them. Germline lookup yields CDR1 MNHEY and CDR2 SMNVEV (reference sequence). The CDR3 contains 16 residues. CDR3 in amino acids: CASSPYPQASGNTIYF. The CDR3 nucleotides read TGTGCCAGCAGCCCTTATCCCCAGGCCTCTGGAAACACCATATATTTT.

The rearrangement uses TRBV7-2 and TRBJ2-2; D is undetermined. V lost 3 bases, J lost 1 base, and 6 bases lay in between. CDR3 size: 14 residues. Germline CDR1 SGHTA, CDR2 FQGNSA. The CDR3 DNA sequence: TGTGCCAGCAGCTTCGGAGAGAACACCGGGGAGCTGTTTTTT. Residues: CASSFGENTGELFF.

This chain joins TRBV6-2 or TRBV6-3 and TRBJ2-1, with TRBD2 as a possible D gene (7 bases). Germline CDR1 is MNHEY and CDR2 is SVGEGT. The length of the CDR3 is 18 residues. The ends were cut back, 0 bases at V and 3 bases at J, with 18 bases in the middle. The CDR3 DNA reads as TGTGCCAGCAGTTACTCTGTGAGGGGGGGCCTTAGCTACAATGAGCAGTTCTTC. It specifies CASSYSVRGGLSYNEQFF.

The CDR3 DNA reads TGTGCCAGCAGCTTAAATGCGGCTTCAGATACGCAGTATTTT. Its translation: CASSLNAASDTQYF. V is TRBV7-2 and J is TRBJ2-3; unclear D gene. Trimming removed 2 bases at V and 4 bases at J, with 10 bases between. Germline CDR1 SGHTA, CDR2 FQGNSA. The CDR3 has 14 amino acids.

CDR3 sequence: CASSLSATSADTQYF. CDR3 DNA sequence: TGTGCCAGCAGCTTGTCGGCCACTAGCGCAGATACGCAGTATTTT. The V call is TRBV5-4, the J call TRBJ2-3, with 7 bases matching TRBD2. V lost 1 base to trimming and J lost 4 bases; unmatched junction nucleotides: 6. CDR3 length: 15 residues. CDR1 SGHNT and CDR2 YYREEE come from the germline V gene (reference sequence).

This clone appeared a single time. V usage is TRBV16 and J usage is TRBJ2-1; 7 bases agree with TRBD1. CDR1 and CDR2 (germline): KGHSY, FQNENV. With 2 bases clipped from V and 12 bases from J, the junction kept 13 bases outside the gene matches. The CDR3 sequence is 15 residues long. Written as DNA, the CDR3 is TGTGCCAGCAGCCAAGTCACAGGGGCCGCTGCGGGGCAGTTCTTC. It codes for CASSQVTGAAAGQFF. The full variable domain, rest sourced from reference TRBV16 and TRBJ2-1, is GEEVAQTPKHLVRGEGQKAKLYCAPIKGHSYVFWYQQVLKNEFKFLISFQNENVFDETGMPKERFSAKCLPNSPCSLEIQATKLEDSAVYFCASSQVTGAAAGQFFGPGTRLTVL.

The V call is TRBV28, the J call TRBJ2-7, with D uncertain. The CDR3 runs 11 residues. Germline-derived CDR1 and CDR2 are MDHEN and SYDVKM. The V end lost 10 bases, the J end lost 4 bases, and 11 bases lay between the germline ends. In DNA, the CDR3 is TGTGCCATCAAGGGTGGGTACGAGCAGTACTTC. Its translation: CAIKGGYEQYF.

This chain uses TRBV6-1 with TRBJ2-1; 8 bases map to TRBD1. The V gene's germline CDR1 is MNHNS and CDR2 SASEGT. The CDR3 runs 17 residues. Unmatched junction bases numbered 10, after V lost 1 base and J lost 5 bases. Written as DNA, the CDR3 is TGTGCCAGCAGTGAAGATAAATGGGACAGGAGTCACAATGAGCAGTTCTTC. It encodes CASSEDKWDRSHNEQFF.

The rearrangement joins TRBV29-1 to TRBJ2-1; no firm D call. CDR3 length equals 13 residues. The V end lost 6 bases, the J end lost 4 bases, and 13 bases lay between the germline ends. Germline loops: CDR1 SQVTM, CDR2 ANQGSEA. Here the CDR3 reads CSVRLDRYNEQFF. The CDR3 nucleotides read TGCAGCGTACGACTTGACCGATACAATGAGCAGTTCTTC.